The 9 T cell receptor beta chains listed next were all sequenced from one sample in a study of shared clonotypes between healthy human individuals. Method: immunoSEQ multiplex PCR; TCRdb's copy keeps in-frame clones and lacks some. This table holds roughly 2.5 million clones, approximately 90% found once. The sequencing input was naive CD4+ T cells sorted from blood. Subset in this sample: CD45RA+ positively selected. The receptors were sampled from a man younger than 35 in good health.

V usage is TRBV9 and J usage is TRBJ2-7; the D gene could be TRBD1 or TRBD2 (7 bases each). The CDR3 spans 15 residues. The V gene's germline CDR1 is SGDLS and CDR2 YYNGEE. Trimming cost V 1 base and J 2 bases, with 13 bases left between them. In DNA form, the CDR3 reads TGTGCCAGCAGCGTACAGGGGGAGGGTCCCTACGAGCAGTACTTC. It encodes CASSVQGEGPYEQYF.

This clone was observed once. The chain joins TRBV6-1 to TRBJ2-4, with D maybe TRBD1 (6 bases). The CDR3 has 16 residues. Germline CDR1 is MNHNS and CDR2 is SASEGT. Trimming removed 4 bases at V and 1 base at J, with 14 bases between. DNA of the CDR3: TGTGCCAGCAGTGGAACAGGGTCCGACGCCAAAAACATTCAGTACTTC. Translation: CASSGTGSDAKNIQYF.

The gene calls are TRBV14 and TRBJ1-4; D unclear. The V end lost 4 bases, the J end lost 8 bases, and 17 bases lay between the germline ends. CDR3 size: 15 residues. CDR1 is SGHDN and CDR2 is FVKESK in the germline V gene. The CDR3 region has the DNA TGTGCCAGCAGCCCAAGGCTGGGTCTGGGAGAAAAACTGTTTTTT. The encoded protein is CASSPRLGLGEKLFF.

This clone was observed once. The chain links TRBV19 to TRBJ1-2, with D hard to call. This CDR3 spans 15 amino acids. Germline CDR1 reads LNHDA; CDR2 reads SQIVND (reference sequence). V lost 3 bases to trimming and J lost 1 base, with 12 bases between them. This CDR3 is CASSIGQIGNYGYTF. CDR3 in DNA: TGTGCCAGTAGTATCGGTCAAATCGGTAACTATGGCTACACCTTC.

The chain is built from TRBV5-1 and TRBJ1-1, with D maybe TRBD1 (5 bases). This CDR3 region has 14 residues. Trimming removed 4 bases at V and 1 base at J, with 11 bases between. Looked up from germline, CDR1 is SGHRS and CDR2 is YFSETQ. The CDR3 protein is CASSGTTANTEAFF. Written as DNA, the CDR3 is TGCGCCAGCAGCGGAACGACAGCGAACACTGAAGCTTTCTTT.

This rearrangement joins TRBV19 to TRBJ2-5, with 8 bases that match TRBD2. The CDR3 runs to 15 residues. The V gene's germline CDR1 is LNHDA and CDR2 SQIVND (reference sequence). Trimming cost V 4 bases and J 7 bases; bases outside gene matches: 11. CDR3 coding DNA: TGTGCCAGTAGTAAGGATACGGGAGGGGCCGGGACCCAGTACTTC. As protein: CASSKDTGGAGTQYF.

The V gene is TRBV19, the J gene TRBJ2-7; D may be TRBD1 (5 bases). The CDR3 is 13 amino acids. Germline-derived CDR1 and CDR2 are LNHDA and SQIVND (reference sequence). V lost 3 bases, J lost 7 bases, and 13 bases lay in between. The CDR3 DNA is TGTGCCAGTAGTATGACAGAGGCTTTGGAGCAGTACTTC. Protein product: CASSMTEALEQYF.

About this clone itself: In the same sample, other DNA sequences code for this CDR3. V usage is TRBV5-1 and J usage is TRBJ2-2; 8 bases match TRBD1. Germline V gene sequence: CDR1 SGHRS, CDR2 YFSETQ. The ends lost 4 bases at V and 6 bases at J; junction bases unmatched: 2. The CDR3 runs to 13 residues. This chain's CDR3 is CASSGQGAGELFF. CDR3 sequence (DNA): TGCGCCAGCAGCGGACAGGGAGCCGGGGAGCTGTTTTTT.

The chain is built from TRBV6-1 and TRBJ1-5; D ambiguous. V was pared by 6 bases and J by 0 bases, with 9 bases between. CDR3 length equals 14 residues. The V gene's germline CDR1 is MNHNS and CDR2 SASEGT. This chain's CDR3 is CASSGIDSNQPQHF. For the CDR3, the DNA is TGTGCCAGCAGCGGAATTGATAGCAATCAGCCCCAGCATTTT.